Below, 19 T cell receptor beta chains from the same sample are listed, as sequenced in a study of cytomegalovirus exposure and HLA in healthy donors. PCR involved 60 Vbeta and 13 Jbeta primers. Libraries were prepared by immunoSEQ multiplex PCR; TCRdb keeps only in-frame clonotypes and omits some of them. The top ten hold 15% to 19% of the sample, which has approximately 200,000 clones, approximately 80% seen once. The material sequenced was PBMCs. All receptors come from a man in his forties in good health and CMV-seronegative.

The chain recombines TRBV5-1 with TRBJ2-3, with TRBD2 as a possible D gene (5 bases). V lost 4 bases, J lost 5 bases, and 14 bases lay in between. The CDR3 runs 14 residues. The germline CDR1 and CDR2 sequences are SGHRS and YFSETQ. The DNA for the CDR3 is TGCGCCAGCAGCCCCGGGGAACTCAGAGATACGCAGTATTTT. Translating gives CASSPGELRDTQYF.

The rearrangement joins TRBV27 to TRBJ2-7; a weak D match, TRBD1 (5 bases). The CDR3 contains 15 residues. V lost 7 bases, J lost 0 bases, and 16 bases lay in between. Germline V gene sequence: CDR1 MNHEY, CDR2 SMNVEV (reference sequence). The DNA of the CDR3 is TGTGCCAGCATGGCCTATTGGGGCTTCTCCTACGAGCAGTACTTC. Its translation: CASMAYWGFSYEQYF.

In its sample, this clone was seen a few times. The chain has TRBV19 and TRBJ2-3; 12 bases are shared with TRBD1. The V segment lost 6 bases and the J segment 1 base; nucleotides outside the gene matches: 8. The germline gives CDR1 LNHDA, CDR2 SQIVND (reference sequence). CDR3 size: 17 residues. The CDR3: CASRTGTGGLRTDTQYF. The CDR3 nucleotides are TGTGCCAGTAGGACCGGGACAGGGGGCCTTCGCACAGATACGCAGTATTTT. Filled out from reference TRBV19 and TRBJ2-3, the complete variable domain reads DGGITQSPKYLFRKEGQNVTLSCEQNLNHDAMYWYRQDPGQGLRLIYYSQIVNDFQKGDIAEGYSVSREKKESFPLTVTSAQKNPTAFYLCASRTGTGGLRTDTQYFGPGTRLTVL.

The V call is TRBV9, the J call TRBJ2-3, with 9 nucleotides matching TRBD2. Germline lookup yields CDR1 SGDLS and CDR2 YYNGEE. V lost 4 bases, J lost 4 bases, and 7 bases stayed unmatched. This CDR3 has 15 amino acids. This CDR3 is CASSFSSGSSDTQYF. Written as DNA, the CDR3 is TGTGCCAGCAGCTTCAGTAGCGGGAGTTCAGATACGCAGTATTTT.

The chain employs TRBV6-6 and TRBJ1-5, with 7 bases identical to TRBD1. The V gene end was trimmed by 6 bases and the J gene end by 4 bases; junction bases not matched to a gene: 6. The CDR3 consists of 14 residues. In germline, CDR1 is MNHNY, CDR2 SVGAGI (reference sequence). This CDR3 is CASSEDRTNQPQHF. CDR3 nucleotide sequence: TGTGCCAGCAGCGAGGACAGGACGAATCAGCCCCAGCATTTT.

CDR3 amino acids: CASSPTVGHSTEAFF. The CDR3 DNA reads as TGTGCCAGCAGCCCGACCGTGGGGCACTCCACTGAAGCTTTCTTT. V gene TRBV9 combines with J gene TRBJ1-1; maybe TRBD1 (5 bases). Germline-derived CDR1 and CDR2 are SGDLS and YYNGEE. V shed 4 bases and J shed 4 bases, with 17 bases lying between them. The CDR3 length is 15 residues.

The V and J genes are TRBV5-4 and TRBJ1-4; D perhaps matches TRBD1 (5 bases). The V end lost 1 base, the J end lost 5 bases, and 12 bases lay between the germline ends. Germline V lookup: CDR1 SGHNT, CDR2 YYREEE (reference sequence). This CDR3 spans 15 amino acids. The CDR3 nucleotides are TGTGCCAGCAGCTTGAGGCAGGGACTAAATGAAAAACTGTTTTTT. Translating it yields CASSLRQGLNEKLFF. The complete variable domain, with remaining parts taken from reference TRBV5-4 and TRBJ1-4, reads ETGVTQSPTHLIKTRGQQVTLRCSSQSGHNTVSWYQQALGQGPQFIFQYYREEENGRGNFPPRFSGLQFPNYSSELNVNALELDDSALYLCASSLRQGLNEKLFFGSGTQLSVL.

This rearrangement joins TRBV5-4 to TRBJ2-3, with 12 nucleotides matching TRBD2. CDR1 is SGHNT and CDR2 is YYREEE in the germline V gene (reference sequence). The ends lost 2 bases at V and 3 bases at J; junction bases unmatched: 4. The CDR3 is 16 residues long. CDR3 sequence: CASSFRLAGVTDTQYF. The DNA of the CDR3 is TGTGCCAGCAGCTTCAGACTAGCGGGAGTGACAGATACGCAGTATTTT.

The V call is TRBV5-1, the J call TRBJ2-1; tentative D call: TRBD1 (5 bases). The V gene's germline CDR1 is SGHRS and CDR2 YFSETQ. V lost 0 bases, J lost 6 bases, and 7 bases lay in between. This CDR3 comprises 13 residues. In DNA form, the CDR3 reads TGCGCCAGCAGCTTGGGTCAGGGCAATGAGCAGTTCTTC. Translation gives CASSLGQGNEQFF.

This rearrangement joins TRBV27 to TRBJ1-1, with a weak D call TRBD1 (5 bases). V was trimmed by 5 bases and J by 4 bases, leaving 11 bases between them. Germline CDR1 is MNHEY and CDR2 is SMNVEV (reference sequence). This CDR3 has 13 residues. CDR3 coding DNA: TGTGCCAGCAGTCAAAACAGGTTCACTGAAGCTTTCTTT. The encoded protein is CASSQNRFTEAFF.

This clone is a singleton in its sample. The chain couples TRBV7-9 to TRBJ1-1, with 10 bases that match TRBD1. V trimming: 5 bases; J trimming: 1 base; junction bases outside the gene matches: 4. Per germline, CDR1 SEHNR and CDR2 FQNEAQ (reference sequence). The CDR3 contains 15 residues. For the CDR3, the DNA is TGTGCCAGCAGCCAGGGACAGGGGACGAACACTGAAGCTTTCTTT. Amino acid sequence: CASSQGQGTNTEAFF.

The V and J genes are TRBV5-4 and TRBJ2-7, with TRBD2 as a possible D gene (5 bases). The CDR3 contains 14 residues. CDR1 is SGHNT and CDR2 is YYREEE in the germline V gene (reference sequence). Trimming took off 2 bases at V and 6 bases at J, with 15 bases between the two ends. The chain's CDR3 is CASSFRQEVGEQYF. In nucleotides, the CDR3 is TGTGCCAGCAGCTTTCGGCAGGAGGTCGGCGAGCAGTACTTC. Supplemented by reference TRBV5-4 and TRBJ2-7, the full variable domain reads ETGVTQSPTHLIKTRGQQVTLRCSSQSGHNTVSWYQQALGQGPQFIFQYYREEENGRGNFPPRFSGLQFPNYSSELNVNALELDDSALYLCASSFRQEVGEQYFGPGTRLTVT.

This clone was seen only a few times. The chain links TRBV4-3 to TRBJ1-5; D is possibly TRBD1 (5 bases). The length of the CDR3 is 15 residues. Germline assignment: CDR1 LGHNA and CDR2 YSLEER. Deletions cut 2 bases from V and 5 bases from J, with 13 bases between. The chain's CDR3 is CASSQLPGIDQPQHF. The CDR3 DNA reads as TGCGCCAGCAGCCAACTACCAGGGATCGATCAGCCCCAGCATTTT.

V and J are TRBV5-1 and TRBJ2-3; TRBD2 matches 11 bases. V lost 0 bases and J lost 6; bases outside the gene matches: 6. The CDR3 runs 16 residues. The germline gives CDR1 SGHRS, CDR2 YFSETQ. The DNA for the CDR3 is TGCGCCAGCAGCTTGGGTAGCGGGAGGGCCGTGGATACGCAGTATTTT. This translates into CASSLGSGRAVDTQYF.

The V gene is TRBV6-5, the J gene TRBJ2-5, with TRBD1 matching 12 bases. The CDR3 has 14 amino acids. The J segment lost 5 bases and the V segment lost 4 bases, leaving 2 bases of the junction unmatched. Per germline, CDR1 MNHEY and CDR2 SVGAGI. CDR3 in DNA: TGTGCCAGCAGTTGGGGACAGGGGGCCGAGACCCAGTACTTC. Translating gives CASSWGQGAETQYF.

This rearrangement joins TRBV7-9 to TRBJ2-5, with TRBD2 as a possible D gene (6 bases). V lost 2 bases and J 4 bases, leaving 23 bases between the germline ends. CDR1 is SEHNR, CDR2 FQNEAQ, per germline (reference sequence). This CDR3 region has 18 residues. CDR3 residues: CASSLFSFTSFEGETQYF. The CDR3 DNA is TGTGCCAGCAGCTTATTCAGTTTTACTAGCTTTGAGGGAGAGACCCAGTACTTC.

The chain recombines TRBV18 with TRBJ2-5; D unclear. CDR3 size: 11 residues. Trimming left V 3 bases short and J 3 bases short, with 2 bases between. The germline V gene encodes CDR1 KGHSH and CDR2 LQKENI. DNA for the CDR3: TGTGCCAGCTCACCTAAAGAGACCCAGTACTTC. Translating it yields CASSPKETQYF.

This clone was seen a single time. The chain uses TRBV6-1 and TRBJ1-4; no reliable D call. Germline V gene data show CDR1 as MNHNS and CDR2 as SASEGT. With 1 base removed from V and 1 base from J, the gap between germline ends came to 4 bases. CDR3 length: 14 residues. DNA for the CDR3: TGTGCCAGCAGTGAAGGTATAACTAATGAAAAACTGTTTTTT. This codes for CASSEGITNEKLFF.

The rearrangement joins TRBV6-5 to TRBJ2-2; 7 bases line up with TRBD1. V dropped 5 bases and J dropped 5; count of bases not matched to a gene: 8. Germline CDR1 reads MNHEY; CDR2 reads SVGAGI. CDR3 size: 15 residues. This CDR3 reads CASSTRQGVTGELFF. Here the CDR3 DNA reads TGTGCCAGCAGTACCCGACAGGGTGTAACCGGGGAGCTGTTTTTT.